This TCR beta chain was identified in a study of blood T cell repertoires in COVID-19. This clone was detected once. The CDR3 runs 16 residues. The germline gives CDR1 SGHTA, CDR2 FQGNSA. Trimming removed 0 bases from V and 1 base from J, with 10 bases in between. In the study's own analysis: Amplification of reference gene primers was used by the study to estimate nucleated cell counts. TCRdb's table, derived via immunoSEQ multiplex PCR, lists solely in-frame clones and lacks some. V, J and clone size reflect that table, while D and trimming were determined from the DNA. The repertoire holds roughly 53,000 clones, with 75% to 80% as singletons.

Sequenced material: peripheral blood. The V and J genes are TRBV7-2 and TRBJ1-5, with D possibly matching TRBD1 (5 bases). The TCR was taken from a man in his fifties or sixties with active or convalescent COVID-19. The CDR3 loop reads CASSLAGGVSNQPQHF. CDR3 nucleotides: TGTGCCAGCAGCTTAGCGGGGGGGGTAAGCAATCAGCCCCAGCATTTT.